The text below deals with one T cell receptor (beta chain). The data belong to a study of blood T cell repertoires in COVID-19. As for the study in general: The cDNA or gDNA used as material had been derived from T cells, B-cell-depleted T cells, or PBMCs.

This CDR3 is built from 13 residues. Germline V gene lookup returns CDR1 LNHDA and CDR2 SQIVND (reference sequence). Trimming removed 5 bases from V and 5 bases from J, with 12 bases in between. Method: immunoSEQ multiplex PCR; TCRdb's copy keeps in-frame clones and lacks some. The sample contains roughly 480,000 clones, roughly 89% of which appear only once. The receptor was derived from a man between 18 and 35 years old with COVID-19, enrolled during active disease. Sequencing used peripheral blood. The chain couples TRBV19 to TRBJ1-2, with D possibly matching TRBD1 (5 bases). In DNA form, the CDR3 reads TGTGCCAGTAGTGAGGCAGGGTTTTATGGCTACACCTTC. Its protein product is CASSEAGFYGYTF.